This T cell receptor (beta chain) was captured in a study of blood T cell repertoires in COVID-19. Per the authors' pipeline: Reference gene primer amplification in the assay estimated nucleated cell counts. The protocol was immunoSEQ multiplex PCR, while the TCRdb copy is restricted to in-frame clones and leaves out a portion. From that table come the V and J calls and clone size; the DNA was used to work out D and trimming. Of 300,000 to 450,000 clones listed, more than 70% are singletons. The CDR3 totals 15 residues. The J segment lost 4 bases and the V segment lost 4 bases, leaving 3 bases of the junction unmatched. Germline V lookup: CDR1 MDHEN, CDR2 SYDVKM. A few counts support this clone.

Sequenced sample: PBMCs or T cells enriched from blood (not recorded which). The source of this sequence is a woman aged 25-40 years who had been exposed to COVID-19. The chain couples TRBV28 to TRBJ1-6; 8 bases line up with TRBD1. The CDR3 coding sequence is TGTGCCAGCAGTTCGGGACAGGTTTATAATTCACCCCTCCACTTT. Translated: CASSSGQVYNSPLHF.